These T cell receptor beta chains were read from a single sample in a study of STAT5B mutations in CD4+ large granular lymphocyte leukemia. Clones were sequenced by immunoSEQ multiplex PCR, and TCRdb holds only the in-frame ones, with some missing. The sample includes about 18,000 clones, about 88% seen only once; the top ten take about 13%. Material for sequencing was CD4+ T cells from blood buffy coats. The receptors shown here come from a human donor in good health. The CDR3 runs from the conserved cysteine through the conserved F or W. Each record gives: clone size, V gene, J gene, D gene, CDR3 protein, CDR3 DNA. A D gene is named only where the DNA matches it firmly. Some rows have no size entry. The others give once, few or many, or a class for an expanded clone.

-	TRBV6-1	TRBJ2-5	-	CASRARRGSQETQYF	TGTGCCAGCAGGGCACGACGGGGCAGTCAAGAGACCCAGTACTTC
-	TRBV6-1	TRBJ2-7	TRBD2	CASSELAGSAYEQYF	TGTGCCAGCAGTGAACTAGCGGGTTCAGCCTACGAGCAGTACTTC
-	TRBV20-1	TRBJ1-1	-	CSARESIEAFF	TGCAGTGCTAGAGAAAGCATTGAAGCTTTCTTT
-	TRBV6-1	TRBJ1-1	-	CASRDRSNTEAFF	TGTGCCAGCAGGGACAGATCGAACACTGAAGCTTTCTTT
-	TRBV12-5	TRBJ1-3	-	CASAYWAQAGGNTIYF	TGTGCTAGTGCCTACTGGGCCCAGGCTGGAGGAAACACCATATATTTT
once	TRBV6-6	TRBJ1-1	-	CASGASMNTEAFF	TGTGCCAGCGGCGCCTCCATGAACACTGAAGCTTTCTTT
-	TRBV30	TRBJ2-6	-	CAWSRGGGGANVLTF	TGTGCCTGGAGTAGAGGGGGAGGTGGGGCCAACGTCCTGACTTTC
-	TRBV21-1	TRBJ1-2	-	CASNSGNRAYGYTF	TGTGCCAGCAACTCGGGGAACAGGGCCTATGGCTACACCTTC
-	TRBV11-3	TRBJ2-7	TRBD1	CASSSGQGYEQYF	TGTGCCAGCAGTTCGGGACAGGGCTACGAGCAGTACTTC
once	TRBV18	TRBJ2-2	-	CASSPLGAGTTGELFF	TGTGCCAGCTCACCACTGGGGGCTGGGACAACCGGGGAGCTGTTTTTT
-	TRBV25-1	TRBJ1-2	-	CASSEWGGDYGYTF	TGTGCCAGCAGTGAATGGGGGGGGGACTATGGCTACACCTTC
-	TRBV10-2	TRBJ2-7	-	CASSATSYEQYF	TGCGCCAGCAGCGCGACTAGCTACGAGCAGTACTTC
-	TRBV30	TRBJ2-2	-	CAWKTLVFTGELFF	TGTGCCTGGAAAACCCTGGTTTTCACCGGGGAGCTGTTTTTT
-	TRBV5-6	TRBJ1-4	-	CASSLGGPLNEKLFF	TGTGCCAGCAGCTTGGGGGGGCCTCTAAATGAAAAACTGTTTTTT
-	TRBV11-3	TRBJ2-1	TRBD2	CASSPTTSGSYNEQFF	TGTGCCAGCAGCCCAACCACTAGCGGGAGTTACAATGAGCAGTTCTTC
-	TRBV7-9	TRBJ2-2	TRBD1	CASSYRTGLGPANTGELFF	TGTGCCAGCAGCTATAGGACAGGCCTTGGGCCCGCGAACACCGGGGAGCTGTTTTTT
-	TRBV7-8	TRBJ1-1	-	CASSRGGNTEAFF	TGTGCCAGCAGCCGGGGGGGAAACACTGAAGCTTTCTTT
-	TRBV2	TRBJ1-5	-	CASTRWFNQPQHF	TGTGCCAGCACTAGATGGTTTAATCAGCCCCAGCATTTT
-	TRBV5-5	TRBJ1-3	-	CASSSGNTIYF	TGTGCCAGCAGCAGTGGAAACACCATATATTTT
-	TRBV27	TRBJ1-2	TRBD1	CASSNSGQGAGYTF	TGTGCCAGCAGTAACTCGGGACAGGGTGCTGGCTACACCTTC
-	TRBV7-9	TRBJ2-3	-	CASSYEVNTQYF	TGTGCCAGCAGCTACGAGGTTAATACGCAGTATTTT
-	TRBV9	TRBJ2-2	-	CASSVVDTATGELFF	TGTGCCAGCAGCGTAGTCGATACGGCGACCGGGGAGCTGTTTTTT
-	TRBV6-1	TRBJ2-7	-	CASSGNRGTSEYF	TGTGCCAGCAGTGGTAACCGGGGGACGAGCGAGTACTTC
-	TRBV20-1	TRBJ1-1	-	CRAVMNTEAFF	TGTAGAGCTGTGATGAACACTGAAGCTTTCTTT
-	TRBV15	TRBJ1-1	TRBD1	CATSRDKGQGFNTEAFF	TGTGCCACCAGCAGAGATAAGGGACAGGGGTTTAACACTGAAGCTTTCTTT
-	TRBV4-1	TRBJ1-1	-	CASSQDSGREAFF	TGCGCCAGCAGCCAAGATAGCGGCCGTGAAGCTTTCTTT
-	TRBV11-2	TRBJ2-7	TRBD1	CASSLAGTGGASYF	TGTGCCAGCAGCCTCGCCGGGACAGGGGGCGCGTCGTACTTC
-	TRBV7-9	TRBJ1-1	-	CASSLERVNTEAFF	TGTGCCAGCAGCTTAGAACGCGTTAACACTGAAGCTTTCTTT
-	TRBV5-5	TRBJ1-2	-	CASSNTGKYGYTF	TGTGCCAGCAGCAACACAGGGAAGTATGGCTACACCTTC
-	TRBV18	TRBJ1-3	-	CASSPGLGNTIYF	TGTGCCAGCTCACCAGGTCTCGGAAACACCATATATTTT
-	TRBV9	TRBJ2-1	-	CASSVAYYNEQFF	TGTGCCAGCAGCGTAGCCTACTACAATGAGCAGTTCTTC
-	TRBV10-3	TRBJ2-7	TRBD1	CAISPGTGDYEQYF	TGTGCCATCAGTCCAGGGACAGGGGACTACGAGCAGTACTTC
few	TRBV7-9	TRBJ2-1	TRBD2	CASSLAGLAVDEQFF	TGTGCCAGCAGCTTAGCGGGACTAGCGGTGGATGAGCAGTTCTTC
-	TRBV12-5	TRBJ2-7	-	CASGLLRDFSSYEQYF	TGTGCTAGTGGTTTGCTCCGGGACTTTAGCTCCTACGAGCAGTACTTC
once	TRBV7-8	TRBJ2-7	TRBD2	CASSLRGGEQYF	TGTGCCAGCAGCCTCCGGGGGGGGGAGCAGTACTTC
once	TRBV20-1	TRBJ2-1	-	CSASSKNEQFF	TGCAGTGCTAGTTCCAAAAATGAGCAGTTCTTC
-	TRBV18	TRBJ2-2	-	CASSPGGTINTGELFF	TGTGCCAGCTCACCGGGAGGGACAATCAACACCGGGGAGCTGTTTTTT
-	TRBV5-4	TRBJ2-1	TRBD2	CASSLEVLAGDYSYNEQFF	TGTGCCAGCAGCTTGGAGGTACTAGCGGGAGATTACTCCTACAATGAGCAGTTCTTC
-	TRBV10-2	TRBJ1-2	TRBD1	CASSGRGQSYGYTF	TGCGCCAGCAGTGGCAGGGGGCAGAGCTATGGCTACACCTTC
few	TRBV5-6	TRBJ1-2	-	CASRQNGGMTYGYTF	TGTGCCAGCAGACAGAATGGCGGCATGACCTATGGCTACACCTTC